These 31 T cell receptor beta chains were sequenced from one sample in a study of T cell responses to AZD1222 COVID-19 vaccine. Using immunoSEQ multiplex PCR, the repertoire was profiled, and TCRdb retains in-frame clones only, with some absent. The sample holds about 14,000 clones, 84% seen once. The sample consisted of peripheral blood, taken 28 days after the second AZD1222 dose. The receptors come from an adult who received the AZD1222 COVID-19 vaccine.

This clone was seen only a few times. The chain uses TRBV7-2 and TRBJ1-2; D perhaps matches TRBD1 (6 bases). The CDR3 totals 14 residues. V lost 5 bases, J lost 4 bases, and 14 bases lay in between. Germline V lookup: CDR1 SGHTA, CDR2 FQGNSA. CDR3 sequence reads: CASSGPGAVYGYTF. The CDR3 nucleotides are TGTGCCAGCAGCGGCCCAGGGGCCGTCTATGGCTACACCTTC. The complete variable domain, with remaining parts taken from reference TRBV7-2 and TRBJ1-2, reads GAGVSQSPSNKVTEKGKDVELRCDPISGHTALYWYRQSLGQGLEFLIYFQGNSAPDKSGLPSDRFSAERTGGSVSTLTIQRTQQEDSAVYLCASSGPGAVYGYTFGSGTRLTVV.

A single count supports this clone. The rearrangement uses TRBV28 and TRBJ1-1; a possible D gene is TRBD1 (6 bases). This CDR3 region has 13 residues. Trimming pared 4 bases from V and 0 bases from J, leaving 6 bases between. Germline V gives CDR1 MDHEN, CDR2 SYDVKM. This CDR3 is CASSSGVNTEAFF. CDR3 sequence (DNA): TGTGCCAGCAGTTCAGGGGTGAACACTGAAGCTTTCTTT.

The J gene is TRBJ2-2, the V gene TRBV2; the D is unclear. The CDR3 consists of 14 residues. V was shortened by 4 bases and J by 4 bases, with 10 bases between the two germline ends. CDR1 SNHLY and CDR2 FYNNEI come from the germline V gene. CDR3 in DNA: TGTGCCAGCAGTGTTCTGTGGGGCACCGGGGAGCTGTTTTTT. Its protein is CASSVLWGTGELFF.

The chain combines TRBV4-2 with TRBJ1-3, with a possible D match to TRBD1 (5 bases). CDR1 is LGHNA and CDR2 is YNFKEQ in the germline V gene. V shed 4 bases and J shed 2 bases, with 15 bases lying between them. The CDR3 has 16 amino acids. The CDR3 DNA reads as TGTGCCAGCAGCCTTTCTTGGTCGGGGGCTGGAAACACCATATATTTT. It is translated as CASSLSWSGAGNTIYF.

The rearrangement uses TRBV6-5 and TRBJ1-1; 10 bases align to TRBD1. Germline V gene lookup returns CDR1 MNHEY and CDR2 SVGAGI. CDR3 size: 14 residues. V lost 6 bases to trimming and J lost 5 bases; unmatched junction nucleotides: 6. The CDR3 spells CASSWGQGRTEAFF. The CDR3 DNA reads as TGTGCCAGCAGCTGGGGACAGGGGAGGACTGAAGCTTTCTTT.

V gene TRBV5-1 combines with J gene TRBJ2-3; 7 nucleotides line up with TRBD1. Unmatched junction bases numbered 3, after V lost 3 bases and J lost 11 bases. The CDR3 consists of 11 residues. Per the germline V gene, CDR1 is SGHRS and CDR2 is YFSETQ. The CDR3 DNA reads TGCGCCAGCAGCTGGGACAGACTGCAGTATTTT. Translating it yields CASSWDRLQYF.

This clone appeared a single time. The rearrangement uses TRBV27 and TRBJ1-6, with D possibly TRBD1 on 5 matching bases. Germline CDR1 MNHEY, CDR2 SMNVEV (reference sequence). V was clipped by 6 bases and J by 8 bases, with 14 bases between them. The CDR3 consists of 14 residues. In DNA form, the CDR3 reads TGTGCCAGCAGCCGTAGGGGAGCGGATTCACCCCTCCACTTT. It yields the protein CASSRRGADSPLHF.

J is TRBJ1-2 and V is TRBV6-5; 7 bases match TRBD1. This CDR3 region has 16 residues. The germline gives CDR1 MNHEY, CDR2 SVGAGI. V lost 4 bases, J lost 3 bases, and 11 bases stayed unmatched. The CDR3 protein is CASSSALRGRDYGYTF. DNA of the CDR3: TGTGCCAGCAGTTCCGCTTTGAGGGGGCGAGACTATGGCTACACCTTC.

The DNA of the CDR3 is TGTGCCAGCAGTGTGCTAGCGAACGAGCAGTACTTC. Translating it yields CASSVLANEQYF. This sequence joins TRBV2 and TRBJ2-7, with a weak D call TRBD2 (6 bases). The V and J ends lost 4 bases and 5 bases respectively, with 9 bases between them. CDR1 is SNHLY, CDR2 FYNNEI, per germline. The CDR3 spans 12 residues. The full variable domain, completed using reference TRBV2 and TRBJ2-7, is EPEVTQTPSHQVTQMGQEVILRCVPISNHLYFYWYRQILGQKVEFLVSFYNNEISEKSEIFDDQFSVERPDGSNFTLKIRSTKLEDSAMYFCASSVLANEQYFGPGTRLTVT.

The rearrangement uses TRBV30 and TRBJ1-1, with TRBD1 as a possible D gene (5 bases). V lost 8 bases, J lost 4 bases, and 20 bases lay in between. This CDR3 spans 14 amino acids. Looked up from germline, CDR1 is GTSNPN and CDR2 is SVGIG (reference sequence). CDR3 loop: CAGAQRRGVTEAFF. The CDR3 DNA reads TGTGCCGGGGCCCAAAGACGGGGCGTCACTGAAGCTTTCTTT.

CDR3 sequence reads: CASSSGGRQETQYF. CDR3 coding DNA: TGTGCCAGCAGCTCCGGGGGACGGCAAGAGACCCAGTACTTC. V gene TRBV7-3 combines with J gene TRBJ2-5; a weak D match, TRBD2 (6 bases). Per the germline V gene, CDR1 is SGHTA and CDR2 is FQGTGA. This CDR3 spans 14 amino acids. Trimming stripped 4 bases from V and 2 bases from J, with 11 bases between.

J is TRBJ1-1 and V is TRBV10-3; 9 nucleotides line up with TRBD1. The length of the CDR3 is 13 residues. CDR1 and CDR2 from the germline V gene are ENHRY and SYGVKD. The ends lost 7 bases at V and 8 bases at J; junction bases unmatched: 8. CDR3 region: CAIMGQGNEEAFF. The CDR3 nucleotides are TGTGCCATCATGGGACAGGGAAATGAAGAAGCTTTCTTT.

The chain couples TRBV5-1 to TRBJ1-2; D is perhaps TRBD1 (6 bases). The germline V gene encodes CDR1 SGHRS and CDR2 YFSETQ. This CDR3 is 14 amino acids long. V was shortened by 3 bases and J by 3 bases, with 12 bases between the two germline ends. In DNA, the CDR3 is TGCGCCAGCAGCTGGCAAGGGGGGGACTATGGCTACACCTTC. Its translation is CASSWQGGDYGYTF.

The chain has TRBV19 and TRBJ1-5, with a weak D call TRBD1 (6 bases). The CDR3 is made up of 18 amino acids. Between the trimmed V and J ends, which lost 3 bases and 1 base, there was a span of 19 bases. Germline CDR1 and CDR2: LNHDA and SQIVND (reference sequence). The CDR3 DNA is TGTGCCAGTAGTATTCTCCCGGGGGCGGGGGGAAGCAATCAGCCCCAGCATTTT. It yields the protein CASSILPGAGGSNQPQHF.

The gene calls are TRBV6-5 and TRBJ2-7; D may be TRBD1 (5 bases). This CDR3 region has 13 residues. Trimming pared 5 bases from V and 3 bases from J, leaving 11 bases between. Germline CDR1 MNHEY, CDR2 SVGAGI. CDR3 sequence (DNA): TGTGCCAGCAGTCCCAGGGATCTCTACGAGCAGTACTTC. Amino acids: CASSPRDLYEQYF.

This clone came up a few times. V and J are TRBV2 and TRBJ1-4, with 9 bases fitting TRBD1. Trimming cost V 6 bases and J 7 bases; bases outside gene matches: 9. This CDR3 has 15 residues. The germline V gene encodes CDR1 SNHLY and CDR2 FYNNEI. The CDR3 coding sequence is TGTGCCAGCAGCCTACAGGGGGCAGGGATTGAAAAACTGTTTTTT. Its protein is CASSLQGAGIEKLFF.

The V gene is TRBV28, the J gene TRBJ2-1, with a weak D call TRBD1 (6 bases). Germline CDR1 and CDR2: MDHEN and SYDVKM. This CDR3 spans 16 amino acids. V was clipped by 3 bases and J by 3 bases, with 15 bases between them. CDR3 coding DNA: TGTGCCAGCAGTTTTCCGCTCCGGGACATCTACAATGAGCAGTTCTTC. Amino acid sequence: CASSFPLRDIYNEQFF. The whole variable domain, remainder taken from reference TRBV28 and TRBJ2-1, is DVKVTQSSRYLVKRTGEKVFLECVQDMDHENMFWYRQDPGLGLRLIYFSYDVKMKEKGDIPEGYSVSREKKERFSLILESASTNQTSMYLCASSFPLRDIYNEQFFGPGTRLTVL.

The chain recombines TRBV5-4 with TRBJ1-1; D not resolved. Germline V CDR1 and CDR2: SGHNT, YYREEE (reference sequence). There are 16 residues in the CDR3. Trimming took 2 bases from V and 1 from J, leaving 15 bases between them. CDR3 bases: TGTGCCAGCAGCTTCGGCTCGGCGGGAAAGAACACTGAAGCTTTCTTT. Its translation: CASSFGSAGKNTEAFF. Based on the CDR3 plus reference TRBV5-4 and TRBJ1-1, the full variable domain is ETGVTQSPTHLIKTRGQQVTLRCSSQSGHNTVSWYQQALGQGPQFIFQYYREEENGRGNFPPRFSGLQFPNYSSELNVNALELDDSALYLCASSFGSAGKNTEAFFGQGTRLTVV.

This clone was detected only once. The genes are TRBV18 and TRBJ2-3; no firm D call. Germline V gene data show CDR1 as KGHSH and CDR2 as LQKENI. V dropped 3 bases and J dropped 2 bases, with 9 bases sitting between them. The CDR3 contains 14 residues. The CDR3 reads CASSPWADTDTQYF. CDR3 nucleotide sequence: TGTGCCAGCTCACCGTGGGCAGACACAGATACGCAGTATTTT.

The chain joins TRBV28 to TRBJ1-3; D gene ambiguous. This CDR3 contains 13 residues. V lost 2 bases, J lost 2 bases, and 4 bases lay in between. The germline V gene has CDR1 MDHEN and CDR2 SYDVKM. CDR3 loop: CASSLNAGNTIYF. CDR3 coding DNA: TGTGCCAGCAGTTTAAACGCTGGAAACACCATATATTTT. Supplemented by reference TRBV28 and TRBJ1-3, the full variable domain reads DVKVTQSSRYLVKRTGEKVFLECVQDMDHENMFWYRQDPGLGLRLIYFSYDVKMKEKGDIPEGYSVSREKKERFSLILESASTNQTSMYLCASSLNAGNTIYFGEGSWLTVV.

The J gene is TRBJ1-3, the V gene TRBV13; 7 nucleotides agree with TRBD1. V trimming: 5 bases; J trimming: 2 bases; junction bases outside the gene matches: 6. This CDR3 is 15 amino acids long. From germline, CDR1 is PRHDT and CDR2 FYEKMQ (reference sequence). The DNA for the CDR3 is TGTGCCAGCAGCGACCAGACAGGGACTGGAAACACCATATATTTT. Its protein product is CASSDQTGTGNTIYF. The complete variable domain, with remaining parts taken from reference TRBV13 and TRBJ1-3, reads AAGVIQSPRHLIKEKRETATLKCYPIPRHDTVYWYQQGPGQDPQFLISFYEKMQSDKGSIPDRFSAQQFSDYHSELNMSSLELGDSALYFCASSDQTGTGNTIYFGEGSWLTVV.

The chain is built from TRBV6-4 and TRBJ2-5; 7 nucleotides line up with TRBD1. Germline CDR1 MRHNA, CDR2 SNTAGT. This CDR3 has 15 residues. After removal of 5 bases from V and 4 bases from J, the junction contained 10 bases not matched to a gene. CDR3 protein: CASSPRTGGRETQYF. In DNA form, the CDR3 reads TGTGCCAGCAGTCCTAGGACAGGAGGACGAGAGACCCAGTACTTC.

The CDR3 sequence is CASRDQGRGNSPLHF. The CDR3 DNA sequence: TGTGCCAGCAGGGATCAAGGTCGAGGAAATTCACCCCTCCACTTT. The genes are TRBV6-5 and TRBJ1-6, with D hard to call. Germline V gives CDR1 MNHEY, CDR2 SVGAGI. Trimming removed 6 bases at V and 7 bases at J, with 16 bases between. CDR3 length: 15 residues.

The table lists this clone with a count of one. J is TRBJ1-1 and V is TRBV18, with 8 bases matching TRBD1. The trim removed 0 bases at V and 4 bases at J, leaving 4 bases unmatched. There are 15 residues in the CDR3. The germline gives CDR1 KGHSH, CDR2 LQKENI. The CDR3 nucleotides read TGTGCCAGCTCACCACCGACAGGGGTGGCCACTGAAGCTTTCTTT. It yields the protein CASSPPTGVATEAFF.

The J gene is TRBJ2-7, the V gene TRBV5-1; D not certain. Germline CDR1 and CDR2: SGHRS and YFSETQ. The CDR3 contains 13 residues. The V end was cut by 2 bases, the J end by 1 base, with 7 bases between. CDR3 protein: CASSFAESYEQYF. As DNA, the CDR3 is TGCGCCAGCAGCTTCGCCGAGTCCTACGAGCAGTACTTC.

The chain couples TRBV27 to TRBJ2-1; TRBD1 matches 8 bases. V gave up 5 bases and J gave up 4 bases; unmatched junction bases: 7. In germline, CDR1 is MNHEY, CDR2 SMNVEV (reference sequence). This CDR3 has 15 residues. The CDR3 DNA follows: TGTGCCAGCAGTCTACCGGGACAGGCTTACAATGAGCAGTTCTTC. Translation: CASSLPGQAYNEQFF.

The chain joins TRBV30 to TRBJ2-3; the match to TRBD2 covers 12 bases. The CDR3 has 17 residues. Germline-derived CDR1 and CDR2 are GTSNPN and SVGIG (reference sequence). Unmatched junction bases numbered 13, after V lost 3 bases and J lost 6 bases. The CDR3 is CAWRANIGLAGKDTQYF. The CDR3 bases are TGTGCCTGGAGGGCAAATATTGGACTAGCGGGAAAGGATACGCAGTATTTT.

This clone has more than one count but fewer than ten. V usage is TRBV5-1 and J usage is TRBJ2-3; D gene uncertain. The CDR3 covers 16 residues. V was shortened by 0 bases and J by 0 bases, with 11 bases between the two germline ends. CDR1 is SGHRS, CDR2 YFSETQ, per germline. Written as DNA, the CDR3 is TGCGCCAGCAGCTTGGACGCCCCGACTAGCACAGATACGCAGTATTTT. Translation gives CASSLDAPTSTDTQYF.

In nucleotides, the CDR3 is TGTGCCAGCAGTCAGGACAGGGGATTTTCTGGCTACACCTTC. As protein: CASSQDRGFSGYTF. This chain connects TRBV28 to TRBJ1-2; 9 bases are a match to TRBD1. V lost 5 bases, J lost 7 bases, and 8 bases stayed unmatched. Per germline, CDR1 MDHEN and CDR2 SYDVKM. The CDR3 is 14 residues long.

The gene calls are TRBV18 and TRBJ2-3; TRBD2 matches 8 bases. Germline V lookup: CDR1 KGHSH, CDR2 LQKENI. The CDR3 sequence is 15 residues long. The junction had 8 bases not matched to a gene; V was cut back by 5 bases and J by 4 bases. The CDR3 sequence: CASSSAGARPDTQYF. DNA of the CDR3: TGTGCCAGCTCATCAGCGGGGGCGCGGCCAGATACGCAGTATTTT.

The chain has TRBV7-9 and TRBJ1-1; tentatively, D is TRBD1 (5 bases). V was pared by 0 bases and J by 0 bases, with 11 bases between. This CDR3 region has 16 residues. Germline CDR1 SEHNR, CDR2 FQNEAQ (reference sequence). The CDR3 bases are TGTGCCAGCAGCTTAGCATCCCCAGGGTTGAACACTGAAGCTTTCTTT. It specifies CASSLASPGLNTEAFF.